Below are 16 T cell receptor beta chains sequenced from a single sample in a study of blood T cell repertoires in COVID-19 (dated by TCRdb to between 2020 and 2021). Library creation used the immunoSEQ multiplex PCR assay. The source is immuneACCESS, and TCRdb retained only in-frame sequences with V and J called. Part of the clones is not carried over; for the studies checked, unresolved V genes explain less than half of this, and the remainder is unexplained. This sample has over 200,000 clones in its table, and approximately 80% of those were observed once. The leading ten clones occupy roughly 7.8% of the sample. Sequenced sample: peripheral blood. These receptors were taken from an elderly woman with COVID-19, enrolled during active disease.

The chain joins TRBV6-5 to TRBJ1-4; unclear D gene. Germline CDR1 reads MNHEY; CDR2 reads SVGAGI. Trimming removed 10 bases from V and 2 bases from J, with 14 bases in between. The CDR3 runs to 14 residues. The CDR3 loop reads CATLQSGTNEKLFF. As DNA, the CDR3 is TGTGCCACCCTACAATCGGGGACTAATGAAAAACTGTTTTTT.

CDR3 DNA sequence: TGTGCCAGCAGTTTGGAGGGGGCTCGGCATTCACCCCTCCACTTT. Its protein product is CASSLEGARHSPLHF. The rearrangement links TRBV27 to TRBJ1-6, with TRBD1 identical over 7 bases. The length of the CDR3 is 15 residues. V was clipped by 3 bases and J by 8 bases; unmatched bases: 7. CDR1 and CDR2 from the germline V gene are MNHEY and SMNVEV (reference sequence).

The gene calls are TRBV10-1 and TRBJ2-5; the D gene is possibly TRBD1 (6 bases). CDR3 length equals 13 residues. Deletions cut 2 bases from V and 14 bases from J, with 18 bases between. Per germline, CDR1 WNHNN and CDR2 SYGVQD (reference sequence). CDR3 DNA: TGCGCCAGCAGTGAGCGCAAACCGGGACACTTATACTTC. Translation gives CASSERKPGHLYF.

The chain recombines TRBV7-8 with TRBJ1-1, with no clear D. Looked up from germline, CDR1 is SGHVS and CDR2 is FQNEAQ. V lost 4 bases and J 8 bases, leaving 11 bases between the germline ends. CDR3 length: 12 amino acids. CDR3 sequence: CASSSSPVEAFF. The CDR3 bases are TGTGCCAGCAGCTCTAGCCCGGTGGAAGCTTTCTTT.

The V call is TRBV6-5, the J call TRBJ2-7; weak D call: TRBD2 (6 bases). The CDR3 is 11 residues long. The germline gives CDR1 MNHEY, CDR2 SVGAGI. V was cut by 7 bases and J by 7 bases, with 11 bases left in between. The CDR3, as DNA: TGTGCCAGCACCCGAGGAGGGGAGCAGTACTTC. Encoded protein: CASTRGGEQYF.

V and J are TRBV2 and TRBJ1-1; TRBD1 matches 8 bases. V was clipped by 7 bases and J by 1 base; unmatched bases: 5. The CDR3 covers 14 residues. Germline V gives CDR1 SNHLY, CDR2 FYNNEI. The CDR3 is CASISDRGNTEAFF. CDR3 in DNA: TGTGCCAGCATTTCAGACAGGGGGAACACTGAAGCTTTCTTT.

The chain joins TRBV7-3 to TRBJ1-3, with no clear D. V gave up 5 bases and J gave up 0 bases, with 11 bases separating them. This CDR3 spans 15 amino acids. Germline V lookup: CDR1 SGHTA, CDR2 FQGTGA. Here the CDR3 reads CASSPGWSSGNTIYF. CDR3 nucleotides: TGTGCCAGCAGCCCCGGCTGGAGCTCTGGAAACACCATATATTTT.

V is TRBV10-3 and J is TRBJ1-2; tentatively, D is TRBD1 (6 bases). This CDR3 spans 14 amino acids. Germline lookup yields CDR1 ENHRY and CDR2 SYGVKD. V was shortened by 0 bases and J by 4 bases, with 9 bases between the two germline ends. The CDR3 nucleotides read TGTGCCATCAGTGAGTCGGGGGGGCCCTATGGCTACACCTTC. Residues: CAISESGGPYGYTF.

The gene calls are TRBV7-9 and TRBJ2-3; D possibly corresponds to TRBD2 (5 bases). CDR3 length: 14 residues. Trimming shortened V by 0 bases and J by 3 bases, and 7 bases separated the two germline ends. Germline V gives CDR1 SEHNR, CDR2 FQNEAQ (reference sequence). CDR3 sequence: CASSLAPGTDTQYF. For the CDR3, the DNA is TGTGCCAGCAGCTTAGCCCCGGGGACAGATACGCAGTATTTT.

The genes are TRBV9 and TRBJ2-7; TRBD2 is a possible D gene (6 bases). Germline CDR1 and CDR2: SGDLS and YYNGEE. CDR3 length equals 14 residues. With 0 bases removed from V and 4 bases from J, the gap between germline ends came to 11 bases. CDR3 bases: TGTGCCAGCAGCGTAGACGGAGGGACGTACGAGCAGTACTTC. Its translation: CASSVDGGTYEQYF.

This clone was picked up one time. The CDR3 region is CASSYTGDGNEQFF. Written as DNA, the CDR3 is TGCGCCAGCAGCTACACGGGAGACGGCAATGAGCAGTTCTTC. The chain carries TRBV5-1 and TRBJ2-1, with D possibly matching TRBD2 (6 bases). The CDR3 is 14 amino acids. V was clipped by 3 bases and J by 6 bases, with 13 bases between them. The germline V gene encodes CDR1 SGHRS and CDR2 YFSETQ.

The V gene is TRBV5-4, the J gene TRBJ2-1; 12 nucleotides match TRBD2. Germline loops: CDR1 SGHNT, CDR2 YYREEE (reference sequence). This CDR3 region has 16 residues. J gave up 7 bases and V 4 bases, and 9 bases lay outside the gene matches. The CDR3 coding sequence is TGTGCCAGCAGCCTGAGACTAGCGGGAGATGCAAATGAGCAGTTCTTC. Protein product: CASSLRLAGDANEQFF.

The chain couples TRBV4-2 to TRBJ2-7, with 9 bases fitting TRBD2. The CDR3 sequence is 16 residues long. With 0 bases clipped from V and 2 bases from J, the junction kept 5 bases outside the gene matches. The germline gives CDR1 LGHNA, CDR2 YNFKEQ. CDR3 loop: CASSQDGGGVPYEQYF. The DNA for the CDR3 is TGTGCCAGCAGCCAAGATGGCGGGGGGGTTCCCTACGAGCAGTACTTC.

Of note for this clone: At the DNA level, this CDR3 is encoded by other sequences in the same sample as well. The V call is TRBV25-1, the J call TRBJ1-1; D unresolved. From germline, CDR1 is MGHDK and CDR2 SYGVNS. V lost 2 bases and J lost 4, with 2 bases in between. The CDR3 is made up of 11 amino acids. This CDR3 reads CASSELTEAFF. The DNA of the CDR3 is TGTGCCAGCAGTGAACTCACTGAAGCTTTCTTT. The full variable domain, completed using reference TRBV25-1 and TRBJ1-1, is EADIYQTPRYLVIGTGKKITLECSQTMGHDKMYWYQQDPGMELHLIHYSYGVNSTEKGDLSSESTVSRIRTEHFPLTLESARPSHTSQYLCASSELTEAFFGQGTRLTVV.

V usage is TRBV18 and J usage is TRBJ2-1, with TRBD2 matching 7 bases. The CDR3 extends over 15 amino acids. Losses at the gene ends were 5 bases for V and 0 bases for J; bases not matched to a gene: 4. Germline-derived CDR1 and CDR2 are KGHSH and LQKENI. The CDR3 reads CASSTTSDSYNEQFF. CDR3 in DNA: TGTGCCAGCTCAACCACTAGCGACTCCTACAATGAGCAGTTCTTC. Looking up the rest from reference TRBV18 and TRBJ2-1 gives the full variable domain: NAGVMQNPRHLVRRRGQEARLRCSPMKGHSHVYWYRQLPEEGLKFMVYLQKENIIDESGMPKERFSAEFPKEGPSILRIQQVVRGDSAAYFCASSTTSDSYNEQFFGPGTRLTVL.

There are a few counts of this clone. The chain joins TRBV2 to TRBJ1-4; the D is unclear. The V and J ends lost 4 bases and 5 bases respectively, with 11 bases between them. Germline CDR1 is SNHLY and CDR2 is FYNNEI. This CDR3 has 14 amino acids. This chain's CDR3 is CASSVWTGNEKLFF. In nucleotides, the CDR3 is TGTGCCAGCAGTGTGTGGACGGGAAATGAAAAACTGTTTTTT.